The 19 T cell receptor beta chains below all came from one sample that was sequenced in a study of T-cell memory formation after mild COVID-19. MiXCR was run by TCRdb on the 5' RACE reads, yielding one entry per CDR3 protein. This sample has about 560,000 distinct CDR3 sequences, with approximately 15% found just once. Source material: PBMCs or a T cell subset sorted from them (not recorded which). These receptors came from an adult woman who had mild COVID-19 (a few samples of this study predate the infection). Cell type and time point are not known.

There are a few counts of this clonotype. The genes are TRBV24-1 and TRBJ2-4; possible D gene TRBD2, 6 bases. Deletions cut 3 bases from V and 2 bases from J, with 10 bases between. CDR1 is KGHDR and CDR2 is SFDVKD in the germline V gene. This CDR3 region has 15 residues. In DNA, the CDR3 is TGTGCCACCAGTGATCGAGGGAGGACCAAAAACATTCAGTACTTC. It yields the protein CATSDRGRTKNIQYF.

This clonotype was observed a handful of times. The chain is built from TRBV5-1 and TRBJ1-2; D possibly corresponds to TRBD1 (6 bases). The germline V gene has CDR1 SGHRS and CDR2 YFSETQ. The CDR3 length is 16 residues. The V gene lost 3 bases and the J gene lost 0 bases, with 15 bases spanning the gap. CDR3 region: CASSSPQGNSNYGYTF. The DNA for the CDR3 is TGCGCCAGCAGCTCACCACAGGGTAACTCTAACTATGGCTACACCTTC.

This chain joins TRBV6-5 and TRBJ2-1, with 8 bases fitting TRBD1. The length of the CDR3 is 15 residues. The V segment lost 2 bases and the J segment 4 bases; nucleotides outside the gene matches: 4. Germline assignment: CDR1 MNHEY and CDR2 SVGAGI. The CDR3 loop is CASSYQGAAYNEQFF. CDR3 in DNA: TGTGCCAGCAGTTACCAGGGGGCCGCTTACAATGAGCAGTTCTTC.

This clonotype has ten or more counts. The chain carries TRBV5-1 and TRBJ1-1; no clear D. Trimming left V 4 bases short and J 2 bases short, with 15 bases between. This CDR3 is built from 15 residues. Germline V lookup: CDR1 SGHRS, CDR2 YFSETQ. The CDR3 here is CASSGKSYPNTEAFF. The DNA for the CDR3 is TGCGCCAGCAGCGGCAAGAGCTACCCCAACACTGAAGCTTTCTTT.

This clonotype showed up just a few times. The V gene is TRBV18, the J gene TRBJ2-7; D is ambiguous. CDR3 size: 12 residues. CDR1 KGHSH and CDR2 LQKENI come from the germline V gene. Trimming took off 6 bases at V and 2 bases at J, with 8 bases between the two ends. CDR3: CASSGPTYEQYF. DNA of the CDR3: TGTGCCAGCTCCGGGCCGACCTACGAGCAGTACTTC.

This clonotype was detected a few times. V and J are TRBV5-1 and TRBJ2-5; weak D call: TRBD2 (5 bases). V lost 0 bases, J lost 5 bases, and 8 bases lay in between. The CDR3 runs to 13 residues. The germline gives CDR1 SGHRS, CDR2 YFSETQ. CDR3 nucleotide sequence: TGCGCCAGCAGCTTGGCCTGGAGGGAGACCCAGTACTTC. Translating it yields CASSLAWRETQYF.

This clonotype was found many times. The rearrangement links TRBV4-3 to TRBJ1-1, with a weak D call TRBD1 (6 bases). The CDR3 totals 15 residues. V was clipped by 1 base and J by 0 bases, with 9 bases between them. Germline CDR1 LGHNA, CDR2 YSLEER. The CDR3 sequence is CASSQGRTVNTEAFF. DNA for the CDR3: TGCGCCAGCAGCCAAGGGAGGACAGTGAACACTGAAGCTTTCTTT.

This chain joins TRBV5-1 and TRBJ2-2; maybe TRBD1 (6 bases). V was cut by 4 bases and J by 4 bases, with 14 bases left in between. The CDR3 has 15 residues. Germline assignment: CDR1 SGHRS and CDR2 YFSETQ. CDR3 bases: TGCGCCAGCAGCAGAAACAGGGTCGGCACCGGGGAGCTGTTTTTT. This encodes CASSRNRVGTGELFF.

This chain links TRBV7-8 with TRBJ1-1; 8 bases are shared with TRBD1. The CDR3 has 15 amino acids. Looked up from germline, CDR1 is SGHVS and CDR2 is FQNEAQ. Germline trimming cut 2 bases from V and 5 bases from J; bases unmatched to any gene: 7. The CDR3: CASSLLVRGRTEAFF. DNA for the CDR3: TGTGCCAGCAGCTTATTGGTCAGGGGGCGAACTGAAGCTTTCTTT.

A few counts support this clonotype. The CDR3 sequence: CASSQRGKSSYNEQFF. The DNA for the CDR3 is TGCGCCAGCAGCCAGAGGGGTAAGAGCTCCTACAATGAGCAGTTCTTC. This chain joins TRBV4-1 and TRBJ2-1; D possibly uses TRBD1 or TRBD2 (5 bases each). This CDR3 spans 16 amino acids. Germline CDR1 reads MGHRA; CDR2 reads YSYEKL. The germline V and J ends were trimmed by 3 bases and 0 bases, with 12 bases remaining between them.

J is TRBJ1-3 and V is TRBV20-1; D is unresolved. This CDR3 has 14 amino acids. Germline-derived CDR1 and CDR2 are DFQATT and SNEGSKA (reference sequence). Trimming removed 0 bases at V and 2 bases at J, with 8 bases between. The CDR3 region has the DNA TGCAGTGCTAGAGATGTACGGACTGGAAACACCATATATTTT. It encodes CSARDVRTGNTIYF.

The sample holds a few counts of this clonotype. This chain uses TRBV5-1 with TRBJ2-5, with D perhaps TRBD2 (5 bases). V lost 1 base, J lost 0 bases, and 7 bases lay in between. Germline V gives CDR1 SGHRS, CDR2 YFSETQ. This CDR3 has 14 residues. Written as DNA, the CDR3 is TGCGCCAGCAGCTTGACGGGGTACCAAGAGACCCAGTACTTC. It encodes CASSLTGYQETQYF. The variable domain in full, with the rest retrieved from reference TRBV5-1 and TRBJ2-5, is KAGVTQTPRYLIKTRGQQVTLSCSPISGHRSVSWYQQTPGQGLQFLFEYFSETQRNKGNFPGRFSGRQFSNSRSEMNVSTLELGDSALYLCASSLTGYQETQYFGPGTRLLVL.

The chain has TRBV20-1 and TRBJ2-3, with 8 positions matching TRBD2. Germline assignment: CDR1 DFQATT and CDR2 SNEGSKA (reference sequence). CDR3 size: 16 residues. Trimming removed 4 bases from V and 0 bases from J; junction bases left unmatched: 9. Written as DNA, the CDR3 is TGCAGTGCTAAGGCGGGGGGCAGCTCTAGCACAGATACGCAGTATTTT. It specifies CSAKAGGSSSTDTQYF.

V is TRBV5-1 and J is TRBJ2-5; D could derive from TRBD1 or TRBD2 (5 bases each). The CDR3 loop spans 15 amino acids. V lost 0 bases and J lost 1, with 10 bases in between. CDR1 SGHRS and CDR2 YFSETQ come from the germline V gene. In DNA, the CDR3 is TGCGCCAGCAGCTTGGCCGGGGCCCTCCAAGAGACCCAGTACTTC. As protein: CASSLAGALQETQYF.

This clonotype was seen a few times. The chain joins TRBV5-6 to TRBJ2-2, with D possibly TRBD2 on 6 matching bases. The germline V gene has CDR1 SGHDT and CDR2 YYEEEE. The CDR3 covers 16 residues. The V and J ends lost 0 bases and 6 bases respectively, with 15 bases between them. CDR3 residues: CASSLAAAGIAGELFF. The CDR3 nucleotides are TGTGCCAGCAGCTTGGCCGCGGCGGGAATAGCCGGGGAGCTGTTTTTT. The full variable domain, its missing parts supplied by reference TRBV5-6 and TRBJ2-2, is DAGVTQSPTHLIKTRGQQVTLRCSPKSGHDTVSWYQQALGQGPQFIFQYYEEEERQRGNFPDRFSGHQFPNYSSELNVNALLLGDSALYLCASSLAAAGIAGELFFGEGSRLTVL.

V is TRBV6-2 or TRBV6-3 and J is TRBJ1-1; weak D call: TRBD1 (5 bases). The CDR3 is 12 residues long. The germline V gene has CDR1 MNHEY and CDR2 SVGEGT. The V gene lost 7 bases and the J gene lost 1 base, with 7 bases spanning the gap. The CDR3 reads CASKRGNTEAFF. The CDR3 coding sequence is TGTGCCAGCAAGAGGGGGAACACTGAAGCTTTCTTT.

The chain combines TRBV14 with TRBJ1-2; D ambiguous. Trimming removed 5 bases from V and 6 bases from J, with 19 bases in between. The CDR3 is 15 residues long. Germline CDR1 SGHDN, CDR2 FVKESK. The CDR3 spells CASSETVARSDGYTF. The DNA for the CDR3 is TGTGCCAGCAGCGAAACAGTGGCTCGGAGTGATGGCTACACCTTC. The full variable domain, in which reference TRBV14 and TRBJ1-2 provide the parts outside the CDR3, is EAGVTQFPSHSVIEKGQTVTLRCDPISGHDNLYWYRRVMGKEIKFLLHFVKESKQDESGMPNNRFLAERTGGTYSTLKVQPAELEDSGVYFCASSETVARSDGYTFGSGTRLTVV.

The V call is TRBV3-1, the J call TRBJ2-1; TRBD2 agrees at 7 bases. After removal of 1 base from V and 5 bases from J, the junction contained 11 bases not matched to a gene. Germline values: CDR1 LGHDT, CDR2 YNNKEL (reference sequence). CDR3 size: 17 residues. CDR3 residues: CASSQGGSLAEHNEQFF. The CDR3 DNA reads as TGTGCCAGCAGCCAAGGTGGTTCGCTAGCGGAGCACAATGAGCAGTTCTTC.

The gene calls are TRBV11-2 and TRBJ1-2; possibly TRBD1 for D (6 bases). Germline loops: CDR1 SGHAT, CDR2 FQNNGV. The ends were cut back, 5 bases at V and 8 bases at J, with 21 bases in the middle. CDR3 length: 15 amino acids. Here the CDR3 reads CASSPLQGPKGGYTF. The CDR3 DNA follows: TGTGCCAGCAGCCCCCTTCAGGGGCCCAAGGGAGGCTACACCTTC. The full variable domain, rest sourced from reference TRBV11-2 and TRBJ1-2, is EAGVAQSPRYKIIEKRQSVAFWCNPISGHATLYWYQQILGQGPKLLIQFQNNGVVDDSQLPKDRFSAERLKGVDSTLKIQPAKLEDSAVYLCASSPLQGPKGGYTFGSGTRLTVV.